The TCR beta chain under discussion was sequenced for a study of cytomegalovirus exposure and HLA in healthy donors. Study-wide results and limits: It was assumed in the presence/absence analyses that sequencing depth was roughly uniform across donors. Information on immune exposure was restricted to one variable (CMV serostatus). 150 or so TCR beta chains were listed as cytomegalovirus-associated. The productive fraction for most TCR beta V segments was about 90% or about 30% in an earlier analysis.

Comment on this clone: Its antigen is still unknown.

A multiplex PCR was run with 60 Vbeta primers and 13 Jbeta primers. Measured with immunoSEQ multiplex PCR; TCRdb has only the in-frame clones, and not every one. The data hold 150,000 to 200,000 clones, with about 83% observed a single time. Sequenced sample: PBMCs. The source of this sequence is a woman under 40 in good health and CMV-seropositive.

Written as DNA, the CDR3 is TGTGCCAGTAGCCGCGGTGGCAGGGGGGAAGAGCAGTACTTC. It translates to CASSRGGRGEEQYF. This chain uses TRBV19 with TRBJ2-7, with D perhaps TRBD1 (7 bases). CDR3 length: 14 amino acids. The V end lost 6 bases, the J end lost 7 bases, and 19 bases lay between the germline ends. CDR1 and CDR2 from the germline V gene are LNHDA and SQIVND (reference sequence).